A single sample is the source of the 27 T cell receptor beta chains below, sequenced in a study of cytomegalovirus exposure and HLA in healthy donors. This PCR relied on a set of 60 Vbeta primers and 13 Jbeta primers. Here immunoSEQ multiplex PCR was the method, and the copy in TCRdb shows in-frame clones only, minus some. The sample yields about 200,000 clones, around 75% seen once. Sequencing input: PBMCs. These receptors were taken from a woman aged 30 to 39 in good health and CMV-seronegative.

A few counts support this clone. This chain links TRBV14 with TRBJ2-7, with a weak D call TRBD1 (5 bases). Trimming stripped 4 bases from V and 5 bases from J, with 15 bases between. The CDR3 totals 14 residues. The V gene's germline CDR1 is SGHDN and CDR2 FVKESK. The CDR3 loop reads CASSRGQSAHEQYF. CDR3 DNA sequence: TGTGCCAGCAGCCGAGGACAAAGCGCCCACGAGCAGTACTTC.

The genes are TRBV6-6 and TRBJ2-7, with 8 nucleotides matching TRBD1. J gave up 10 bases and V 5 bases, and 10 bases lay outside the gene matches. There are 13 residues in the CDR3. Germline V gene lookup returns CDR1 MNHNY and CDR2 SVGAGI (reference sequence). Written as DNA, the CDR3 is TGTGCCAGCAGTACTAGCTCAGGGGGCCAACAGTACTTC. It specifies CASSTSSGGQQYF.

In DNA form, the CDR3 reads TGCAGCGTTGAATGGACTGGCACAGATACGCAGTATTTT. Amino acids: CSVEWTGTDTQYF. The genes are TRBV29-1 and TRBJ2-3; possibly TRBD2 for D (5 bases). The germline V gene encodes CDR1 SQVTM and CDR2 ANQGSEA. The CDR3 totals 13 residues. The V and J ends lost 2 bases and 1 base respectively, with 7 bases between them.

The chain recombines TRBV18 with TRBJ1-6, with TRBD1 matching over 11 bases. V lost 5 bases to trimming and J lost 7 bases; unmatched junction nucleotides: 1. The CDR3 length is 14 residues. Germline V CDR1 and CDR2: KGHSH, LQKENI. Written as DNA, the CDR3 is TGTGCCAGCTCAAGGGACAGGGGGAATTCACCCCTCCACTTT. It encodes CASSRDRGNSPLHF.

The chain is built from TRBV2 and TRBJ2-1; 9 bases are shared with TRBD2. CDR1 and CDR2 from the germline V gene are SNHLY and FYNNEI. Trimming removed 4 bases from V and 8 bases from J; junction bases left unmatched: 9. This CDR3 region has 15 residues. The CDR3 loop is CASSGLASGKDEQFF. The CDR3, as DNA: TGTGCCAGCAGTGGCCTCGCTAGCGGGAAAGATGAGCAGTTCTTC.

The chain employs TRBV18 and TRBJ2-7; 9 bases fit TRBD1. Germline values: CDR1 KGHSH, CDR2 LQKENI. V was pared by 2 bases and J by 1 base, with 3 bases of the junction left unmatched. CDR3 length: 15 amino acids. The DNA for the CDR3 is TGTGCCAGCTCACCAGGGACAGGGAAGTCCTACGAGCAGTACTTC. Protein product: CASSPGTGKSYEQYF.

The CDR3 region has the DNA TGTGCCAGCAGTGATACCCAGGGAGGGGATATCTCCTACGAGCAGTACTTC. Amino acids: CASSDTQGGDISYEQYF. The chain couples TRBV25-1 to TRBJ2-7; 7 bases map to TRBD2. The germline V gene has CDR1 MGHDK and CDR2 SYGVNS. The CDR3 is 17 residues long. V was clipped by 3 bases and J by 0 bases; unmatched bases: 11.

This chain links TRBV5-4 with TRBJ1-1, with D perhaps matching TRBD1 (6 bases). Germline-derived CDR1 and CDR2 are SGHNT and YYREEE (reference sequence). The CDR3 contains 14 residues. Between the trimmed V and J ends, which lost 4 bases and 6 bases, there was a span of 16 bases. Written as DNA, the CDR3 is TGTGCCAGCAGCCCAGGGCAGGGGTTCGCTGAAGCTTTCTTT. It specifies CASSPGQGFAEAFF.

The CDR3 reads CASSLVQGVDFDYGYTF. DNA for the CDR3: TGCGCCAGCAGCTTGGTGCAGGGGGTAGATTTCGACTATGGCTACACCTTC. The V and J genes are TRBV5-1 and TRBJ1-2, with 7 bases identical to TRBD1. The CDR3 length is 17 residues. Trimming took 0 bases from V and 3 from J; bases not matched to a gene: 11. Germline values: CDR1 SGHRS, CDR2 YFSETQ.

The chain carries TRBV5-1 and TRBJ2-3; 8 bases fit TRBD1. Germline V gene lookup returns CDR1 SGHRS and CDR2 YFSETQ. J was trimmed by 3 bases and V by 2 bases; bases with no gene match: 5. This CDR3 has 15 amino acids. The DNA of the CDR3 is TGCGCCAGCAGCTTCACGGACAGGGTAACAGATACGCAGTATTTT. It translates to CASSFTDRVTDTQYF.

The V call is TRBV7-2, the J call TRBJ1-3; no firm D call. The CDR3 has 16 residues. Germline V gene sequence: CDR1 SGHTA, CDR2 FQGNSA. V shed 1 base and J shed 0 bases, with 10 bases lying between them. The CDR3 DNA reads as TGTGCCAGCAGCTTAGGAATACTGCCCTCTGGAAACACCATATATTTT. Amino acid sequence: CASSLGILPSGNTIYF.

The chain employs TRBV18 and TRBJ2-1, with D possibly being TRBD2 (5 bases). Trimming removed 4 bases from V and 8 bases from J, with 6 bases in between. Germline assignment: CDR1 KGHSH and CDR2 LQKENI. CDR3 length: 11 residues. CDR3 in DNA: TGTGCCAGCTCACTGAGGGATGAGCAGTTCTTC. Translation: CASSLRDEQFF.

The chain links TRBV18 to TRBJ1-1; the match to TRBD1 covers 8 bases. Germline loops: CDR1 KGHSH, CDR2 LQKENI. This CDR3 comprises 13 residues. V dropped 8 bases and J dropped 1; count of bases not matched to a gene: 3. The DNA for the CDR3 is TGTGCCAGCCAGGACAGGGCGAACACTGAAGCTTTCTTT. This sequence encodes CASQDRANTEAFF.

This sequence joins TRBV15 and TRBJ2-5, with unresolved D. The germline CDR1 and CDR2 sequences are LNHNV and YYDKDF (reference sequence). The V gene lost 2 bases and the J gene lost 5 bases, with 12 bases spanning the gap. The CDR3 sequence is 14 residues long. The DNA for the CDR3 is TGTGCCACCAGCAGAAGGCAGATGGGCGAGACCCAGTACTTC. This sequence encodes CATSRRQMGETQYF.

The DNA of the CDR3 is TGTGCCAGCAGTGCGTTCGCAGGGTGGGGGCAGAATGAGCAGTTCTTC. Amino acids: CASSAFAGWGQNEQFF. V gene TRBV2 combines with J gene TRBJ2-1; tentative D call: TRBD1 (6 bases). Trimming stripped 4 bases from V and 7 bases from J, with 20 bases between. Germline values: CDR1 SNHLY, CDR2 FYNNEI. The CDR3 runs to 16 residues.

The V call is TRBV12-5, the J call TRBJ2-7; D is ambiguous. The CDR3 spans 13 residues. CDR1 and CDR2 (germline): LGHNT, FRNRAP. The V end lost 7 bases, the J end lost 6 bases, and 16 bases lay between the germline ends. The CDR3 loop is CASALRFEAEQYF. The CDR3, as DNA: TGTGCTAGTGCCCTGAGGTTTGAGGCCGAGCAGTACTTC.

This chain uses TRBV9 with TRBJ2-3; D uncertain. The CDR3 runs 13 residues. V lost 0 bases, J lost 4 bases, and 6 bases lay in between. Germline loops: CDR1 SGDLS, CDR2 YYNGEE. DNA of the CDR3: TGTGCCAGCAGCGTAGTCTTCCCAGATACGCAGTATTTT. This gives the protein CASSVVFPDTQYF. The full variable domain, its missing parts supplied by reference TRBV9 and TRBJ2-3, is DSGVTQTPKHLITATGQRVTLRCSPRSGDLSVYWYQQSLDQGLQFLIQYYNGEERAKGNILERFSAQQFPDLHSELNLSSLELGDSALYFCASSVVFPDTQYFGPGTRLTVL.

The J gene is TRBJ2-2, the V gene TRBV12-2; the tabulated D call, TRBD1, remains unverified against the DNA. TRBV12-2 is assigned pseudogene status. The CDR3 totals 16 residues. This CDR3 reads CASRSPQGKENGELFF. As DNA, the CDR3 is TGTGCAAGTCGCTCCCCGCAGGGGAAGGAAAACGGGGAGCTGTTTTTT.

The chain recombines TRBV6-1 with TRBJ1-1; 7 bases line up with TRBD1. The length of the CDR3 is 15 residues. The trim removed 0 bases at V and 6 bases at J, leaving 7 bases unmatched. Germline V lookup: CDR1 MNHNS, CDR2 SASEGT. This CDR3 is CASSEAGRGVAEAFF. As DNA, the CDR3 is TGTGCCAGCAGTGAAGCAGGCAGGGGGGTCGCTGAAGCTTTCTTT.

This clone came up once. V gene TRBV11-2 combines with J gene TRBJ2-7; no clear D. Germline CDR1 reads SGHAT; CDR2 reads FQNNGV. V was shortened by 2 bases and J by 3 bases, with 8 bases between the two germline ends. This CDR3 has 13 amino acids. CDR3 sequence: CASSLTTDYEQYF. The CDR3 coding sequence is TGTGCCAGCAGCTTAACAACCGACTACGAGCAGTACTTC.

Points on this clone: The junction departs from germline at one end; a sequencing error may be responsible. This chain links TRBV7-7 with TRBJ2-5, with TRBD2 identical over 7 bases. This CDR3 is 15 amino acids long. The germline V gene encodes CDR1 SSHAT and CDR2 FNYEAQ (reference sequence). This chain's CDR3 is CASSSGGGPLETQYF. The CDR3 DNA sequence: TGTGCTAGCAGCTCGGGGGGAGGGCCGCTGGAGACCCAGTACTTC. The full variable domain, completed using reference TRBV7-7 and TRBJ2-5, is GAGVSQSPRYKVTKRGQDVTLRCDPISSHATLYWYQQALGQGPEFLTYFNYEAQPDKSGLPSDRFSAERPEGSISTLTIQRTEQRDSAMYRCASSSGGGPLETQYFGPGTRLLVL.

The chain is built from TRBV21-1 and TRBJ1-1; TRBD1 is the table's D call, not checked against the DNA. TRBV21-1 is an annotated pseudogene. This CDR3 has 16 residues. The CDR3 loop is CASSKMQTGWNTEAFF. Written as DNA, the CDR3 is TGTGCCAGCAGCAAAATGCAGACAGGCTGGAACACTGAAGCTTTCTTT.

In this sample, this clone turned up many times. The chain has TRBV4-3 and TRBJ1-5; D is unresolved. V lost 4 bases to trimming and J lost 7 bases, with 14 bases between them. CDR3 length: 14 amino acids. The V gene's germline CDR1 is LGHNA and CDR2 YSLEER. CDR3 in amino acids: CASSLSFRGQPQHF. The CDR3 DNA reads as TGCGCCAGCAGCCTATCATTCAGAGGGCAGCCCCAGCATTTT.

This clone has only a few counts. The chain couples TRBV4-3 to TRBJ2-7; 10 bases are a match to TRBD1. The length of the CDR3 is 15 residues. From germline, CDR1 is LGHNA and CDR2 YSLEER. The V segment lost 0 bases and the J segment 5 bases; nucleotides outside the gene matches: 4. The CDR3 coding sequence is TGCGCCAGCAGCCAAGACGGGACAGGGGTCAACGAGCAGTACTTC. Translating it yields CASSQDGTGVNEQYF.

The chain joins TRBV7-2 to TRBJ2-2, with D perhaps matching TRBD1 (5 bases). V lost 6 bases, J lost 1 base, and 9 bases lay in between. The CDR3 consists of 14 residues. The germline gives CDR1 SGHTA, CDR2 FQGNSA. CDR3 in DNA: TGTGCCAGCAGTCGAGGACAGAACACCGGGGAGCTGTTTTTT. Its translation: CASSRGQNTGELFF.

The chain recombines TRBV19 with TRBJ1-5; the match to TRBD1 covers 9 bases. J lost 2 bases, V lost 4 bases, and 18 bases had no gene match. The CDR3 has 20 residues. Germline values: CDR1 LNHDA, CDR2 SQIVND (reference sequence). CDR3 loop: CASSTPYRGQRTDGNQPQHF. The CDR3 bases are TGTGCCAGTAGTACCCCCTACAGGGGGCAACGGACCGATGGCAATCAGCCCCAGCATTTT.

The rearrangement links TRBV5-4 to TRBJ1-1; D is possibly TRBD1 (6 bases). Per the germline V gene, CDR1 is SGHNT and CDR2 is YYREEE (reference sequence). The CDR3 runs to 16 residues. V shed 6 bases and J shed 1 base, with 19 bases lying between them. CDR3 sequence reads: CASNKNEGTPNTEAFF. As DNA, the CDR3 is TGTGCCAGCAACAAAAATGAGGGGACACCGAACACTGAAGCTTTCTTT.